This T cell receptor (beta chain) was captured by sequencing in a study of blood T cell repertoires in COVID-19. At the level of the study: Italy, Spain and the United States were the sources of the convalescent and acute COVID-19 samples.

This CDR3 comprises 16 residues. Per the study methods: Cell counts per sample came from amplifying reference gene primers. TCRdb keeps only in-frame clones here, not all; method: immunoSEQ multiplex PCR. Clonal size and the V and J genes are those of that table, whereas D and trimming came from the DNA. Among around 400,000 clones listed, more than 70% were seen once. Sequenced sample: peripheral blood. This chain connects TRBV21-1 to TRBJ1-5; no check of the table's D call, TRBD1, against the DNA was made. TRBV21-1 is a pseudogene. The sequence was collected from a woman aged 55-70 years with COVID-19, enrolled during active disease. CDR3 region: CASSNRQGAWEQPQHF. Written as DNA, the CDR3 is TGTGCCAGCAGCAACCGACAGGGGGCATGGGAGCAGCCCCAGCATTTT.